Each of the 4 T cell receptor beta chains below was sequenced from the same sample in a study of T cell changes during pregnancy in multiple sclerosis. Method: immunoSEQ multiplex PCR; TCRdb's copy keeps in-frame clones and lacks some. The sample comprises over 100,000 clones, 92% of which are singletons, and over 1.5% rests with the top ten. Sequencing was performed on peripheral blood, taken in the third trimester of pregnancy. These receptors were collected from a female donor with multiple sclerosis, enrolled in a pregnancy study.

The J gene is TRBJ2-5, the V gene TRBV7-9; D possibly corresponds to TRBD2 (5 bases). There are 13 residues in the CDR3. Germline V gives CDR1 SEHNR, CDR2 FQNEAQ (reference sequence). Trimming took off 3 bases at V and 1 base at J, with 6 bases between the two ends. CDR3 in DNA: TGTGCCAGCAGCTTGAGCGGCCAAGAGACCCAGTACTTC. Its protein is CASSLSGQETQYF.

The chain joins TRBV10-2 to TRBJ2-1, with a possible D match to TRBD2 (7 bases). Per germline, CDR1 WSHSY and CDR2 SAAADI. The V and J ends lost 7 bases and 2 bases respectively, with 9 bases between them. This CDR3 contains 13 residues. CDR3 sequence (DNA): TGCGCCAGCAAGGGGGGGACCTACAATGAGCAGTTCTTC. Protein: CASKGGTYNEQFF.

Here the CDR3 reads CASSQVVGSSYEQYF. The CDR3 coding sequence is TGCGCCAGCAGCCAAGTAGTAGGGAGCTCCTACGAGCAGTACTTC. The J gene is TRBJ2-7, the V gene TRBV4-1; weak D call: TRBD2 (5 bases). The germline V gene has CDR1 MGHRA and CDR2 YSYEKL. The CDR3 contains 15 residues. Trimming cost V 1 base and J 0 bases, with 10 bases left between them.

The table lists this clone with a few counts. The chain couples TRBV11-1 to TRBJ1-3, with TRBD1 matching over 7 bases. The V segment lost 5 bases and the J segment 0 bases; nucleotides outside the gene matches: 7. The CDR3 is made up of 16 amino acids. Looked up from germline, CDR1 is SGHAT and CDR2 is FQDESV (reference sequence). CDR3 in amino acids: CASSEGDRSSGNTIYF. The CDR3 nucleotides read TGTGCCAGCAGCGAGGGGGACAGATCCTCTGGAAACACCATATATTTT.